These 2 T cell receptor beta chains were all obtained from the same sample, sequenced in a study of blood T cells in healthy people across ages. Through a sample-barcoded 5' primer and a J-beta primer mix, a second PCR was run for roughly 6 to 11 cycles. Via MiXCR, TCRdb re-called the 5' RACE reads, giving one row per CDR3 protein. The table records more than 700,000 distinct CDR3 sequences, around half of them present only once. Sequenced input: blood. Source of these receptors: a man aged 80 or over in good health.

CDR3 bases: TGCGCCAGCAGCTTGGCCTTTGAGAGTGTGACAGATACGCAGTATTTT. As protein: CASSLAFESVTDTQYF. The V call is TRBV5-1, the J call TRBJ2-3; D remains ambiguous. Trimming stripped 0 bases from V and 3 bases from J, with 14 bases between. Germline loops: CDR1 SGHRS, CDR2 YFSETQ. The CDR3 is 16 residues long.

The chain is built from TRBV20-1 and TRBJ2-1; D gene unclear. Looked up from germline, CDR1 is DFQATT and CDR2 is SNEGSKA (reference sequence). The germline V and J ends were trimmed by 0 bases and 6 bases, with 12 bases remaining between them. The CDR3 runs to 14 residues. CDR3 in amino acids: CSARDWVAVNEQFF. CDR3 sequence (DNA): TGCAGTGCTAGAGATTGGGTGGCCGTCAATGAGCAGTTCTTC.